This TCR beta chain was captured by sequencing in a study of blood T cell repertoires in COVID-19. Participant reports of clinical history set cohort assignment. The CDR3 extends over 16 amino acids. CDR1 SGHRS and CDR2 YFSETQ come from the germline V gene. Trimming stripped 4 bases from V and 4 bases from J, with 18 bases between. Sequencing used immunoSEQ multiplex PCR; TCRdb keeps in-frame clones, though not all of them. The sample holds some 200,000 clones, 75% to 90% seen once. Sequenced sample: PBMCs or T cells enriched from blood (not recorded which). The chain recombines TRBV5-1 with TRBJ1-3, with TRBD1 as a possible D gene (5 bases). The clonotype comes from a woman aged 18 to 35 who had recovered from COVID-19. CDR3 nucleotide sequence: TGCGCCAGCAGCCTGCAGGGTCCCGTTGGAGGAAACACCATATATTTT. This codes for CASSLQGPVGGNTIYF.